This TCR beta chain was obtained from a study of metastatic and nonmetastatic thyroid tumors (dated by TCRdb to about 2020). For context, the study as a whole: The researchers compared repertoires between peripheral blood samples and tumor or nodule tissue samples from patients with malignant or benign thyroid disease.

Points the paper makes about the study in general: TCR beta diversity was reported as significantly higher in malignant tumors than in benign nodules, in both blood and tumor samples.

Ten or more counts support this clone. Its antigen remains unidentified. No much larger clone is present one base from it, and per-base qualities are unavailable. Libraries were prepared through PCR. These reads were obtained on an Illumina HiSeq 4000. The TCR beta-chain CDR3 region of each patient was profiled by high-throughput sequencing. In the original analysis: CDR3 differences across clinicopathological groups were used to build a classifier for discriminating distant-metastatic papillary thyroid cancer patients. Repertoire diversity was assessed with the Shannon index, and tumor-blood repertoire similarity with the Morisita-Horn index. Using fastp trimming at Q25 and MiXCR clonotype assembly, TCRdb reanalyzed the public sequencing data and kept in-frame beta chains. In this record, the V and J calls reflect TCRdb's handling and not the investigators' own analysis. This sample lists about 33,000 clones; 18% were detected once. Of the sample, roughly 12% is held by the ten largest clones.

No patient had received any treatment before thyroid surgery. The study retrospectively analysed patient clinical samples collected from about 2012 to 2019 using T-cell receptor beta sequencing. CDR1 LGHDT and CDR2 YNNKEL were looked up in the germline V gene (reference sequence). The CDR3 has 16 amino acids, counting the end cysteine and phenylalanine. Only the CDR3 portion is preserved as DNA: 48 bases, with reading frame beginning at the first base. Trimming accounts for 2 bases at V and 1 base at J, while the number of junction bases matched to no gene is 7. This TCR derives from a male donor with papillary thyroid cancer or a benign thyroid nodule (not recorded which). Some clones in this sample may be carry-over from other donors' samples. The chain was built from TRBV3-1 and TRBJ1-1; TRBD1 aligns with 7 central bases. The material sequenced was blood. The DNA is TGTGCCAGCAGCCAAACACAGGGGAGTAAGAACACTGAAGCTTTCTTT. This gives the protein CASSQTQGSKNTEAFF.